This TCR beta chain was profiled in a study of blood T cell repertoires in COVID-19. The wider study: The United States, Italy and Spain supplied acute and convalescent COVID-19 samples. T cells, B-cell-depleted T cells, or PBMCs provided the cDNA or gDNA that served as material.

CDR1 is MNHNS, CDR2 SASEGT, per germline. With V trimmed by 3 bases and J by 4 bases, 9 bases remained unmatched. CDR3 length equals 16 residues. Original processing methods: Estimation of nucleated cell counts relied on the amplification of reference gene primers. Profiled with immunoSEQ multiplex PCR; TCRdb holds only in-frame clones, not every one. From that table come the V and J calls and clone size; the DNA was used to work out D and trimming. This sample carries about 280,000 clones, almost 85% of them seen once, and the ten largest clones take 4% to 6%. The clonotype was recovered from a man aged 50 to 60 with active or convalescent COVID-19. The chain uses TRBV6-1 and TRBJ1-5, with 7 bases matching TRBD1. Input material: peripheral blood. The CDR3 DNA reads as TGTGCCAGCAGTGAGATGGGGACAGTCGCGAATCAGCCCCAGCATTTT. This sequence encodes CASSEMGTVANQPQHF.